This TCR beta chain was found in a study of T cell responses to AZD1222 COVID-19 vaccine. Of note for this clone: Its antigen is not known.

Findings and limits, study-wide: Repertoires were sampled only after the peak T cell response. Seropositive status at baseline applied to only six AZD1222 recipients. The CD4 TCRs associated with vaccination extended across spike and predominated at 160-218 and 743-854.

Only in-frame clones appear in the TCRdb table, and some are missing; sequencing was by immunoSEQ multiplex PCR. The sample holds 120,000 to 150,000 clones, roughly 87% seen once. Second-dose groups at about 4 or about 12 weeks were pooled. The sequence came from an adult who received the AZD1222 COVID-19 vaccine. The sample here was peripheral blood, taken 28 days after the second AZD1222 dose.

DNA for the CDR3: TGTGCCAGCAGTTACTCGGTGGGGCCCACTGAAGCTTTCTTT. Its protein product is CASSYSVGPTEAFF. This chain links TRBV6-5 with TRBJ1-1; D is perhaps TRBD1 (5 bases). This CDR3 has 14 residues. The germline CDR1 and CDR2 sequences are MNHEY and SVGAGI. V was pared by 0 bases and J by 4 bases, with 9 bases between.